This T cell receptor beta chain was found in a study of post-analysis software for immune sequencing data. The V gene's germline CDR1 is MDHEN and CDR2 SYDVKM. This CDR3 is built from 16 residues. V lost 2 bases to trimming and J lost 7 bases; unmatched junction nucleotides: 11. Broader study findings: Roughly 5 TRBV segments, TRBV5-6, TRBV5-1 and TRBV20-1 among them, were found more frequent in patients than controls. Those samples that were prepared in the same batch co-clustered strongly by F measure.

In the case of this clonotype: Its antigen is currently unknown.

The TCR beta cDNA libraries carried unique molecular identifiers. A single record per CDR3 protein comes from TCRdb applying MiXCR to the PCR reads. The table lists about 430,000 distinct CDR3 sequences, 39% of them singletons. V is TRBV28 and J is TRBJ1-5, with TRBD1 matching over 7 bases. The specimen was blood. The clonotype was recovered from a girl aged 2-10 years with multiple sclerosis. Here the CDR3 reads CASSLVPKGGWQPQHF. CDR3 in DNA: TGTGCCAGCAGTTTAGTCCCCAAAGGGGGCTGGCAGCCCCAGCATTTT.